These T cell receptor beta chains were read from a single sample in a study of regulatory T cells. The protocol was immunoSEQ multiplex PCR, while the TCRdb copy is restricted to in-frame clones and leaves out a portion. The data show 20,000 to 25,000 clones, 80% to 95% seen once. The sequenced sample consisted of CD8+ T cells sorted from blood. The source is a child under 10 years old with CD3G deficiency. Both conserved end residues are part of each CDR3. The order of the fields is clone size, J gene, D gene, V gene, CDR3 protein, CDR3 DNA. D genes are given only for firm matches. Only some rows state a clone size, as once, few, many or a class for expanded clones.

>-|TRBJ2-3|-|TRBV19
CASSVGSSSTDTQYF
TGTGCCAGTAGTGTCGGCTCATCTAGCACAGATACGCAGTATTTT
>-|TRBJ2-7|TRBD2|TRBV28
CATVGLAEGEQYF
TGTGCCACCGTAGGACTAGCGGAGGGAGAGCAGTACTTC
>-|TRBJ1-3|-|TRBV11-2
CASSYPGSTGNTIYF
TGTGCCAGCAGCTATCCAGGGTCCACTGGAAACACCATATATTTT
>-|TRBJ1-1|TRBD1|TRBV6-6
CASSPDRGPNTEAFF
TGTGCCAGCAGTCCGGACAGGGGACCGAACACTGAAGCTTTCTTT
>-|TRBJ2-5|-|TRBV7-9
CASSPGEWGQETQYF
TGTGCCAGCAGCCCGGGGGAGTGGGGGCAAGAGACCCAGTACTTC
>-|TRBJ2-7|-|TRBV28
CASSLLYGDEQYF
TGTGCCAGCAGTTTACTTTACGGGGACGAGCAGTACTTC
>once|TRBJ2-1|TRBD2|TRBV6-6
CASSYVGTTEQFF
TGTGCCAGCAGTTACGTTGGGACTACTGAGCAGTTCTTC
>-|TRBJ2-2|TRBD2|TRBV28
CASTEREGTGELFF
TGTGCCAGCACAGAGCGGGAGGGGACCGGGGAGCTGTTTTTT
>-|TRBJ1-6|-|TRBV28
CASTRGLEGSPLHF
TGTGCCAGCACACGGGGGCTTGAAGGTTCACCCCTCCACTTT
>-|TRBJ2-7|-|TRBV10-2
CASSESMRGGTYEQYF
TGCGCCAGCAGTGAGTCGATGCGAGGCGGGACCTACGAGCAGTACTTC
>once|TRBJ2-1|TRBD2|TRBV28
CASSLLAGRNEQFF
TGTGCCAGCAGCCTACTAGCGGGGCGGAATGAGCAGTTCTTC
>-|TRBJ2-7|-|TRBV7-2
CASSLEQHYEQYF
TGTGCCAGCAGCTTAGAACAGCACTACGAGCAGTACTTC
>-|TRBJ2-7|TRBD1|TRBV19
CASSSGQGYEQYF
TGTGCCAGTAGTTCGGGACAGGGCTACGAGCAGTACTTC
>once|TRBJ1-4|-|TRBV11-3
CASSLRGDPNEKLFF
TGTGCCAGCAGCTTGAGAGGAGATCCTAATGAAAAACTGTTTTTT
>-|TRBJ2-1|-|TRBV28
CASSLRPGRNEQFF
TGTGCCAGCAGTTTGCGACCCGGTCGGAATGAGCAGTTCTTC
>-|TRBJ2-7|-|TRBV5-5
CASSLAGPNEQYF
TGTGCCAGCAGCTTAGCCGGTCCGAACGAGCAGTACTTC
>-|TRBJ2-1|-|TRBV7-8
CASSIGDSGYNEQFF
TGTGCCAGCAGCATAGGGGATAGCGGCTACAATGAGCAGTTCTTC
>-|TRBJ2-3|TRBD2|TRBV7-9
CASSPPEQREVDTQYF
TGTGCCAGCAGCCCCCCAGAGCAGCGGGAGGTAGATACGCAGTATTTT
>once|TRBJ2-6|-|TRBV18
CASSPQSSGANVLTF
TGTGCCAGCTCACCACAATCCTCTGGGGCCAACGTCCTGACTTTC
>-|TRBJ2-6|-|TRBV7-1
CASSVRTDLASGANVLTF
TGTGCCAGCAGCGTGAGGACAGACCTTGCTTCTGGGGCCAACGTCCTGACTTTC
>-|TRBJ2-2|-|TRBV27
CASGTGELFF
TGTGCCAGCGGGACCGGGGAGCTGTTTTTT
>-|TRBJ2-7|-|TRBV5-1
CASSLGLAGHEQYF
TGCGCCAGCAGCTTGGGGTTGGCAGGGCACGAGCAGTACTTC
>-|TRBJ2-1|TRBD1|TRBV7-9
CASSLVGTGAYNEQFF
TGTGCCAGCAGCTTAGTTGGGACAGGGGCCTACAATGAGCAGTTCTTC
>-|TRBJ2-5|-|TRBV7-9
CASSLARGTQYF
TGTGCCAGCAGCTTAGCGAGAGGGACCCAGTACTTC
>-|TRBJ2-7|-|TRBV28
CASSLGGSRAEQYF
TGTGCCAGCAGTTTAGGGGGGAGTCGGGCCGAGCAGTACTTC
>once|TRBJ2-1|TRBD1|TRBV11-2
CASSLVIGMGQGQRNEQFF
TGTGCCAGCAGCTTAGTAATTGGCATGGGACAGGGCCAGAGGAATGAGCAGTTCTTC
>-|TRBJ2-3|TRBD2|TRBV4-1
CASSQETSSVTDTQYF
TGCGCCAGCAGCCAAGAGACTAGCTCGGTCACAGATACGCAGTATTTT
>-|TRBJ2-3|-|TRBV7-3
CASRSRLASSTDTQYF
TGTGCCAGCAGATCCCGCCTAGCGTCTAGCACAGATACGCAGTATTTT
>-|TRBJ2-6|-|TRBV6-6
CASIPGDGSGANVLTF
TGTGCCAGCATCCCCGGGGACGGCTCTGGGGCCAACGTCCTGACTTTC
>-|TRBJ2-1|TRBD2|TRBV27
CASSLSGPLAGVKQFF
TGTGCCAGCAGTTTATCAGGCCCTCTAGCGGGAGTAAAGCAGTTCTTC
>-|TRBJ1-2|TRBD1|TRBV28
CASTPLGTGGNGYTF
TGTGCCAGCACTCCCTTAGGGACAGGGGGAAATGGCTACACCTTC
>-|TRBJ2-1|TRBD2|TRBV28
CASSGGPTGAGLNNEQFF
TGTGCCAGCAGCGGAGGCCCCACAGGAGCGGGACTTAACAATGAGCAGTTCTTC
>-|TRBJ2-2|-|TRBV28
CASRPSGTGFRHTGELFF
TGTGCCAGCAGGCCTAGCGGGACAGGGTTTCGGCACACCGGGGAGCTGTTTTTT
>-|TRBJ1-1|-|TRBV28
CASSLRGDEAFF
TGTGCCAGCAGCCTAAGGGGGGACGAAGCTTTCTTT
>-|TRBJ2-1|TRBD2|TRBV11-2
CASSSWRERGNEQFF
TGTGCCAGCAGCTCGTGGCGGGAGAGGGGCAATGAGCAGTTCTTC
>-|TRBJ2-3|-|TRBV13
CASSAHGDTQYF
TGTGCCAGCAGCGCCCATGGAGATACGCAGTATTTT
>-|TRBJ2-7|-|TRBV7-6
CASSLEPATEQYF
TGTGCCAGCAGCTTAGAGCCGGCGACCGAGCAGTACTTC
>-|TRBJ2-7|-|TRBV7-9
CASSGTVAPYEQYF
TGTGCCAGCAGCGGGACCGTGGCCCCCTACGAGCAGTACTTC
>-|TRBJ2-3|-|TRBV7-8
CASSFHRGLENTQYF
TGTGCCAGCAGCTTCCACCGGGGCCTCGAGAATACGCAGTATTTT
>-|TRBJ2-1|-|TRBV28
CASSNSQQHNEQFF
TGTGCCAGCAGTAACTCACAGCAACACAATGAGCAGTTCTTC
>-|TRBJ2-1|TRBD2|TRBV7-8
CASSPPQYDGRAPNEQFF
TGTGCCAGCAGCCCCCCCCAGTATGACGGGAGGGCCCCCAATGAGCAGTTCTTC
>few|TRBJ2-5|-|TRBV7-9
CASSPRVGETQYF
TGTGCCAGCAGCCCCAGGGTCGGTGAGACCCAGTACTTC
>-|TRBJ1-5|-|TRBV11-1
CASSPNRKKGDQPQHF
TGTGCCAGCAGCCCAAATCGTAAGAAGGGGGATCAGCCCCAGCATTTT
>once|TRBJ2-7|-|TRBV6-1
CASSLISSYEQYF
TGTGCCAGCAGTCTGATCAGCAGCTACGAGCAGTACTTC
>few|TRBJ1-1|-|TRBV28
CASSLGHFRRGDTEAFF
TGTGCCAGCAGTTTAGGACATTTTCGGCGGGGGGACACTGAAGCTTTCTTT
>-|TRBJ2-7|TRBD1|TRBV28
CASAGQGLYEQYF
TGTGCCAGCGCCGGACAGGGACTCTACGAGCAGTACTTC
>-|TRBJ2-7|-|TRBV28
CASSLPEWSSYEQYF
TGTGCCAGCAGTTTACCGGAGTGGAGCTCCTACGAGCAGTACTTC
>-|TRBJ2-7|TRBD2|TRBV6-1
CASSDSGRGYEQYF
TGTGCCAGCAGCGATAGCGGGAGGGGATACGAGCAGTACTTC
>-|TRBJ2-2|-|TRBV13
CASSQGPFLTGELFF
TGTGCCAGCAGCCAAGGGCCCTTTCTCACCGGGGAGCTGTTTTTT
>-|TRBJ2-6|TRBD1|TRBV2
CASTGQPGRDRGRSGANVLTF
TGTGCCAGCACCGGGCAGCCGGGCCGGGACAGAGGACGGTCTGGGGCCAACGTCCTGACTTTC
>-|TRBJ2-1|-|TRBV28
CATGAPASSSYNEQFF
TGTGCCACAGGGGCCCCGGCGAGCAGCTCCTACAATGAGCAGTTCTTC
>-|TRBJ2-5|-|TRBV28
CASSNIQETQYF
TGTGCCAGCAGTAATATACAAGAGACCCAGTACTTC
>-|TRBJ2-2|-|TRBV23-1
CASSSGHTGELFF
TGCGCCAGCAGTAGCGGACACACCGGGGAGCTGTTTTTT
>-|TRBJ2-1|TRBD2|TRBV7-9
CASSRSGSGNEQFF
TGTGCCAGCAGCCGGAGTGGTAGCGGGAATGAGCAGTTCTTC
>-|TRBJ1-1|-|TRBV11-2
CASSLNRVNTEAFF
TGTGCCAGCAGCTTAAACAGGGTTAACACTGAAGCTTTCTTT
>-|TRBJ2-3|-|TRBV28
CASSPAGGGTDTQYF
TGTGCCAGCAGCCCTGCTGGAGGAGGAACAGATACGCAGTATTTT
>-|TRBJ1-3|-|TRBV6-1
CASSAGVSGNTIYF
TGTGCCAGCAGCGCAGGAGTCTCTGGAAACACCATATATTTT
>-|TRBJ2-2|TRBD2|TRBV5-1
CASREAGGANTGELFF
TGCGCCAGCAGGGAAGCGGGAGGAGCGAACACCGGGGAGCTGTTTTTT
>-|TRBJ2-1|-|TRBV28
CASSWAEEQFF
TGTGCCAGCAGTTGGGCGGAGGAGCAGTTCTTC